This note documents a single TCR beta chain sequence. These data originate in a study of CXCR3-negative and CXCR3-positive naive CD8 T cells. The CDR3 loop spans 19 amino acids. Germline values: CDR1 SGHRS, CDR2 YFSETQ. The TRB libraries of cDNA were built by UMI-labeled 5' RACE. With the 5' RACE reads reprocessed, TCRdb shows one record per CDR3 protein and no DNA. This table holds about 48,000 distinct CDR3 sequences. The receptor was derived from a human donor in good health. Some clones in this sample may be carry-over from other donors' samples. The sample was memory CD8+ T cells from blood. This sequence joins TRBV5-1 and TRBJ2-1; TCRdb's assignment of TRBD2 cannot be checked, as there is no DNA. CDR3: CASSLNWGLSKPDYNEQFF.